Given below is one TCR beta chain in context. What it binds is unknown. Trimming removed 2 bases at V and 0 bases at J, with 12 bases between. The germline V gene encodes CDR1 MDHEN and CDR2 SYDVKM. The CDR3 has 16 amino acids. The data belong to a study of human T cells and chemical hapten exposure. Overall study: Sensitization was performed using 2% DPC on a 2 cm by 2 cm upper inner arm skin site. Study findings and constraints: While controls formed fewer of them, expanded TCRs formed significantly more large CDR3 similarity clusters.

The authors' processing: Per sample, the median was 95,638 TCRs, with values from around 25,000 to 690,000. In TCRdb, the RACE reads were re-called with MiXCR into one record per CDR3 protein. These V and J calls derive from TCRdb rather than the authors' analysis. The sample lists around 56,000 distinct CDR3 sequences, 9.5% to 10% seen once, with around 9.6% in the top ten. Time point in this sample: pre-sensitization, week 0. This sample's treatment: therapeutic diphenylcyclopropenone sensitization with weekly scalp DPC. Blood draws preceded each patch test application. The sequences come from whole blood, collected in connection with sensitization to the hapten diphenylcyclopropenone (DPC). This receptor was identified in a man aged 40-49 years with alopecia areata. Some clones in this sample may be carry-over from other donors' samples. V and J are TRBV28 and TRBJ2-3; no clear D gene. In nucleotides, the CDR3 is TGTGCCAGCAGTTTACATTTCCCCTATAGCACAGATACGCAGTATTTT. Protein product: CASSLHFPYSTDTQYF.